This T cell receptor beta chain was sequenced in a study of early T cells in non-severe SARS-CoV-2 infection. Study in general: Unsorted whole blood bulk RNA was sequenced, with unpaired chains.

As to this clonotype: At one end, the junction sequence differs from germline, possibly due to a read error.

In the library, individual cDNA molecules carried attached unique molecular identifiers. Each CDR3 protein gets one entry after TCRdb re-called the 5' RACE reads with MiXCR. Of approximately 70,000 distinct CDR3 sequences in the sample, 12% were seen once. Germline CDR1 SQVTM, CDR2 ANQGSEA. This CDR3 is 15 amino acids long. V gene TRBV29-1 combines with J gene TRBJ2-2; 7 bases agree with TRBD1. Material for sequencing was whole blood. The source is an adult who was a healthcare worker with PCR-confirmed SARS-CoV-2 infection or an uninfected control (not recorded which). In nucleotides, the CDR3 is TGCAGCGTAAAAATGGGACAGCTGAACGCCGGGGAGCTGTTTTTT. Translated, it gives CSVKMGQLNAGELFF.